Ten or more counts support the clone carrying this TCR beta chain. At one boundary the junction diverges from the germline segment, which might be a read error. In the authors' workflow: Quantification of nucleated cells was approximated via reference gene primer amplification. Some clones are missing from TCRdb's copy, which holds only in-frame ones; the method was immunoSEQ multiplex PCR. D and trimming come from the DNA, and the V and J calls and clone size come from that table. The sample carries 75,000 to 95,000 clones, around 85% recorded once. These data originate in a study of blood T cell repertoires in COVID-19. Study in general: Samples came from the United States, Italy and Spain, spanning acute and convalescent COVID-19.

This CDR3 has 13 amino acids. Germline loops: CDR1 LGHDT, CDR2 YNNKEL (reference sequence). This TCR derives from a man aged 45-65 years with acute or convalescent COVID-19. The sample consisted of peripheral blood. The genes are TRBV3-1 (or the pseudogene TRBV3-2) and TRBJ2-7; 11 positions match TRBD2. The CDR3: CASSQDPGLAAHF. The CDR3 DNA is TGTGCCAGCAGCCAAGATCCGGGACTAGCGGCACACTTC.